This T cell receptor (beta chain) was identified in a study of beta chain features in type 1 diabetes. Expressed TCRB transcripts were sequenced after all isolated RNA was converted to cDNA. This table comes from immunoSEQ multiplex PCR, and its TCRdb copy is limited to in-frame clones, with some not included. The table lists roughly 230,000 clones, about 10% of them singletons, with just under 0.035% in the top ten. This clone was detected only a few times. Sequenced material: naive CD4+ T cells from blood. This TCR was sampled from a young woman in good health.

Here the CDR3 DNA reads TGCGCCAGCAGCCCCTCGTTGGATACGCAGTATTTT. Encoded protein: CASSPSLDTQYF. The V call is TRBV5-1, the J call TRBJ2-3; D uncertain. The CDR3 has 12 residues. CDR1 and CDR2 from the germline V gene are SGHRS and YFSETQ. V dropped 4 bases and J dropped 6 bases, with 9 bases sitting between them.